The 2 T cell receptor beta chains in this list originate from one sample, sequenced in a study of T cells in narcolepsy. The table came from immunoSEQ multiplex PCR; TCRdb's copy has only in-frame clones and leaves some out. The repertoire holds about 32,000 clones, with 75% to 90% as singletons. The sample consisted of memory (CD45RA-) CD4+ T cells from blood. The receptor set was obtained from a human donor in good health.

This chain connects TRBV28 to TRBJ1-1; D uncertain. Trimming took off 7 bases at V and 5 bases at J, with 17 bases between the two ends. Germline V CDR1 and CDR2: MDHEN, SYDVKM. CDR3 length: 14 residues. The CDR3 DNA reads TGTGCCAGCACCGTAGGAGGGAGAAGGACTGAAGCTTTCTTT. It encodes CASTVGGRRTEAFF. Full variable domain (outside the CDR3, taken from reference TRBV28 and TRBJ1-1): DVKVTQSSRYLVKRTGEKVFLECVQDMDHENMFWYRQDPGLGLRLIYFSYDVKMKEKGDIPEGYSVSREKKERFSLILESASTNQTSMYLCASTVGGRRTEAFFGQGTRLTVV.

The chain links TRBV6-1 to TRBJ2-2; weak D call: TRBD2 (5 bases). The CDR3 length is 15 residues. With 0 bases removed from V and 4 bases from J, the gap between germline ends came to 9 bases. The germline V gene encodes CDR1 MNHNS and CDR2 SASEGT. CDR3 sequence: CASSEAPGITGELFF. The CDR3 DNA is TGTGCCAGCAGTGAAGCGCCGGGAATCACCGGGGAGCTGTTTTTT.